This T cell receptor beta chain was documented in a study of early T cells in non-severe SARS-CoV-2 infection. Overall study: Unpaired chains resulted from sequencing bulk RNA of unsorted whole blood. Overall study findings and caveats: VDJdb matches were skewed toward anti-spike CD8 T cell responses.

In the library, individual cDNA molecules carried attached unique molecular identifiers. TCRdb reprocessed the 5' RACE reads with MiXCR, giving one entry per CDR3 protein. The sample lists 80,000 to 95,000 distinct CDR3 sequences, less than 15% occurring once. Details on this clonotype: Its target is not known.

Germline V gives CDR1 PRHDT, CDR2 FYEKMQ (reference sequence). This CDR3 has 15 amino acids. The ends lost 5 bases at V and 5 bases at J; junction bases unmatched: 9. Sequencing was done on a sample of whole blood. The chain is built from TRBV13 and TRBJ2-1, with TRBD1 matching over 7 bases. This receptor was identified in an adult who was a healthcare worker with PCR-confirmed SARS-CoV-2 infection or an uninfected control (not recorded which). CDR3 bases: TGTGCCAGCAGCGACACGGGACAGCTAGACAATGAGCAGTTCTTC. This translates into CASSDTGQLDNEQFF.